This T cell receptor (beta chain) was captured by sequencing in a study of T cells in Graves' hyperthyroidism and ophthalmopathy. About this clonotype itself: Its cognate antigen is unknown.

The CDR3 regions of TCR beta were amplified from RNA transcripts. The TCR CDR3 first-round RT-PCR relied on the HTBI primer set. In TCRdb, the multiplex PCR reads were re-called with MiXCR into one record per CDR3 protein. The sample lists hundreds of thousands of distinct CDR3 sequences; around 42% were seen once. Study-wide points: Prediction of ophthalmopathy progression came a median around 6 months pre-onset.

Graves' hyperthyroidism qualified as stable when ophthalmopathy did not progress within 18 months. Among the patients, aged 18 to 65, hyperthyroidism was newly diagnosed and had lasted under 2 months. The CDR3 consists of 12 residues. Germline lookup yields CDR1 SQVTM and CDR2 ANQGSEA. V gene TRBV29-1 combines with J gene TRBJ2-5, with D possibly matching TRBD2 (6 bases). This receptor was taken from a woman aged 18-29 years with Graves' hyperthyroidism. The material sequenced was peripheral blood or thyroid tissue (not recorded which). CDR3 coding DNA: TGCAGTTACTCGATTGGGGGGGAGACCCAGTACTTC. Amino acid sequence: CSYSIGGETQYF.